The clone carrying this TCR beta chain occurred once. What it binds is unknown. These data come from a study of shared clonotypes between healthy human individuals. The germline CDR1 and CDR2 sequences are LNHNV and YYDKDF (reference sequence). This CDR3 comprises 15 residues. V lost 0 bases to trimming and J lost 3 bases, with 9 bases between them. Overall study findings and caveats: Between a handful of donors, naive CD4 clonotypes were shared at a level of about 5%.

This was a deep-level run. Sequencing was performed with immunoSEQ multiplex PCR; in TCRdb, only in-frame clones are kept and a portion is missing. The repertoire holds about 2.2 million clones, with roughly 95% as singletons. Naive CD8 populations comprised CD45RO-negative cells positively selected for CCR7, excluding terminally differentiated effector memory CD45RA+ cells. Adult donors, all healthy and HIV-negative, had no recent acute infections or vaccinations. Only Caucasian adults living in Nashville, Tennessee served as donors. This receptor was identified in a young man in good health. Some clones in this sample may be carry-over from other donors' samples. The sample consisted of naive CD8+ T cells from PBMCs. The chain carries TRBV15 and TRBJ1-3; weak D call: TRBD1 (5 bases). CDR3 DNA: TGTGCCACCAGCAGAGATCCAGGGAATGGAAACACCATATATTTT. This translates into CATSRDPGNGNTIYF.